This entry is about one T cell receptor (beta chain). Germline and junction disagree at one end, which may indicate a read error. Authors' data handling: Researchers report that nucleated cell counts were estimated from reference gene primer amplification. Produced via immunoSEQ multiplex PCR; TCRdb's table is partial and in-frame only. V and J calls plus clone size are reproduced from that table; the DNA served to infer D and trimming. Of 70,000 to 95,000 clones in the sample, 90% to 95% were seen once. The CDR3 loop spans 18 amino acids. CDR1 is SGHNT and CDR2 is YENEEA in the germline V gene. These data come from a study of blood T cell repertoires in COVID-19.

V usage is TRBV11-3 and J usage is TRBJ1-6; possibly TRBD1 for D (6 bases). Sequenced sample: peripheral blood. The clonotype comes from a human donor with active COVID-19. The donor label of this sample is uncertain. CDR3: CASSLETGWHSYNSPLHF. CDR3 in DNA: TGTGCCAGCAGCCTAGAGACAGGTTGGCACTCCTATAATTCACCCCTCCACTTT. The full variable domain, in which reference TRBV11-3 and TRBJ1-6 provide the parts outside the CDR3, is EAGVVQSPRYKIIEKKQPVAFWCNPISGHNTLYWYLQNLGQGPELLIRYENEEAVDDSQLPKDRFSAERLKGVDSTLKIQPAELGDSAVYLCASSLETGWHSYNSPLHFGNGTRLTVT.